Listed here are 18 T cell receptor beta chains from one sample, sequenced in a study of shared clonotypes between healthy human individuals. The repertoire was sequenced with immunoSEQ multiplex PCR; TCRdb's copy has only in-frame clones and lacks some. The sample records roughly 2.6 million clones, about 92% being singletons. The specimen sequenced was naive CD4+ T cells sorted from blood. Subset of the sample: CD45RA+ positively selected. The origin of the receptors is a man between 18 and 35 years old in good health.

The V gene is TRBV7-9, the J gene TRBJ2-3, with a weak D call TRBD1 (6 bases). V was shortened by 5 bases and J by 2 bases, with 14 bases between the two germline ends. Germline CDR1 reads SEHNR; CDR2 reads FQNEAQ (reference sequence). CDR3 length equals 15 residues. The CDR3 sequence is CASSPLGQSTDTQYF. CDR3 in DNA: TGTGCCAGCAGCCCGCTCGGACAGTCCACAGATACGCAGTATTTT.

The chain combines TRBV10-3 with TRBJ2-1, with D uncertain. The ends were cut back, 1 base at V and 8 bases at J, with 0 bases in the middle. In germline, CDR1 is ENHRY, CDR2 SYGVKD. The CDR3 runs 10 residues. The CDR3 nucleotides read TGTGCCATCAGTGAGTATGAGCAGTTCTTC. Translating gives CAISEYEQFF.

The rearrangement links TRBV11-2 to TRBJ2-5, with 10 bases matching TRBD2. The CDR3 sequence is 16 residues long. J was trimmed by 5 bases and V by 0 bases; bases with no gene match: 6. Germline values: CDR1 SGHAT, CDR2 FQNNGV. The CDR3 DNA sequence: TGTGCCAGCAGCTTAGATCTAGCGGGAGTGGTGGAGACCCAGTACTTC. Amino acids: CASSLDLAGVVETQYF.

This clone was counted only a few times. The chain employs TRBV27 and TRBJ1-1, with D possibly being TRBD1 (6 bases). Germline CDR1 is MNHEY and CDR2 is SMNVEV (reference sequence). This CDR3 is built from 15 residues. The ends were cut back, 5 bases at V and 0 bases at J, with 13 bases in the middle. The CDR3 DNA reads as TGTGCCAGCAGTCCCGGGACACTGATGAACACTGAAGCTTTCTTT. This encodes CASSPGTLMNTEAFF.

The J gene is TRBJ2-7, the V gene TRBV18, with 8 bases aligning to TRBD1. This CDR3 is built from 15 residues. CDR1 is KGHSH and CDR2 is LQKENI in the germline V gene. The ends lost 5 bases at V and 4 bases at J; junction bases unmatched: 10. The CDR3 spells CASSEDGQGMYEQYF. The CDR3 DNA follows: TGTGCCAGCTCAGAAGATGGACAGGGCATGTACGAGCAGTACTTC. Drawing the rest from reference TRBV18 and TRBJ2-7, the complete variable domain is NAGVMQNPRHLVRRRGQEARLRCSPMKGHSHVYWYRQLPEEGLKFMVYLQKENIIDESGMPKERFSAEFPKEGPSILRIQQVVRGDSAAYFCASSEDGQGMYEQYFGPGTRLTVT.

This clone was counted a single time. The same CDR3 arises from other DNA sequences in this sample as well. CDR3 DNA sequence: TGCAGCGTTAAACAGGGGGACTATGGCTACACCTTC. Protein product: CSVKQGDYGYTF. J is TRBJ1-2 and V is TRBV29-1; 8 nucleotides match TRBD1. Germline lookup yields CDR1 SQVTM and CDR2 ANQGSEA. The ends lost 5 bases at V and 3 bases at J; junction bases unmatched: 2. The CDR3 is 12 amino acids.

This clone came up a few times. The chain combines TRBV30 with TRBJ1-4, with D perhaps TRBD1 (5 bases). Germline CDR1 GTSNPN, CDR2 SVGIG (reference sequence). The V end was cut by 4 bases, the J end by 8 bases, with 17 bases between. This CDR3 spans 14 amino acids. The CDR3 sequence is CAWTRTGTSEKLFF. CDR3 coding DNA: TGTGCCTGGACCCGAACCGGGACGTCGGAAAAACTGTTTTTT.

The V call is TRBV19, the J call TRBJ1-2; no definite D call. The CDR3 has 14 residues. The germline V and J ends were trimmed by 0 bases and 5 bases, with 10 bases remaining between them. Germline-derived CDR1 and CDR2 are LNHDA and SQIVND (reference sequence). The CDR3 nucleotides are TGTGCCAGTAGTATAGAGGCAGGCGTGTATGGCTACACCTTC. Translated: CASSIEAGVYGYTF.

V is TRBV6-1 and J is TRBJ2-3, with 8 bases that match TRBD2. Per the germline V gene, CDR1 is MNHNS and CDR2 is SASEGT. V lost 4 bases to trimming and J lost 3 bases; unmatched junction nucleotides: 9. There are 16 residues in the CDR3. This CDR3 reads CASSGLAGGETDTQYF. The CDR3 DNA is TGTGCCAGCAGTGGCTTGGCGGGGGGTGAAACAGATACGCAGTATTTT.

The gene calls are TRBV27 and TRBJ2-1; 10 bases are shared with TRBD2. V lost 3 bases to trimming and J lost 10 bases; unmatched junction nucleotides: 9. Germline V gives CDR1 MNHEY, CDR2 SMNVEV (reference sequence). CDR3 length equals 15 residues. The CDR3 loop reads CASSFGLAGVWEQFF. CDR3 bases: TGTGCCAGCAGTTTCGGTCTAGCGGGAGTATGGGAGCAGTTCTTC.

A remark on this clone: The sample carries other DNA sequences with the same CDR3. CDR3 sequence: CSAKEETQYF. In DNA, the CDR3 is TGCAGTGCTAAGGAGGAGACCCAGTACTTC. This sequence joins TRBV20-1 and TRBJ2-5, with no clear D. Germline values: CDR1 DFQATT, CDR2 SNEGSKA (reference sequence). CDR3 length: 10 amino acids. Trimming left V 4 bases short and J 5 bases short, with 5 bases between.

As to this clone: Other DNA sequences within the sample encode an identical CDR3. The rearrangement uses TRBV10-3 and TRBJ2-3, with unresolved D. The CDR3 length is 12 residues. Looked up from germline, CDR1 is ENHRY and CDR2 is SYGVKD. V dropped 5 bases and J dropped 3 bases, with 6 bases sitting between them. The DNA of the CDR3 is TGTGCCATCAGTAAAGCTACAGATACGCAGTATTTT. Protein product: CAISKATDTQYF.

This sequence joins TRBV30 and TRBJ1-3; no reliable D call. Germline values: CDR1 GTSNPN, CDR2 SVGIG (reference sequence). The CDR3 spans 15 residues. The V and J ends lost 3 bases and 0 bases respectively, with 12 bases between them. CDR3 amino acids: CAWRADRYSGNTIYF. As DNA, the CDR3 is TGTGCCTGGAGGGCGGACCGCTACTCTGGAAACACCATATATTTT.

This rearrangement joins TRBV30 to TRBJ1-2, with no clear D. Trimming took 2 bases from V and 7 from J, leaving 11 bases between them. Germline V gene sequence: CDR1 GTSNPN, CDR2 SVGIG (reference sequence). There are 12 residues in the CDR3. The CDR3 sequence: CAWSQAGSGYTF. The CDR3 nucleotides are TGTGCCTGGAGTCAGGCTGGGTCTGGCTACACCTTC.

The chain employs TRBV5-4 and TRBJ2-7, with D perhaps TRBD1 (6 bases). CDR1 and CDR2 from the germline V gene are SGHNT and YYREEE (reference sequence). The CDR3 length is 12 residues. The V end was cut by 0 bases, the J end by 8 bases, with 9 bases between. The CDR3 coding sequence is TGTGCCAGCAGCTTGGACAGGGAAAAGCAGTACTTC. It is translated as CASSLDREKQYF. The variable domain in full, with the rest retrieved from reference TRBV5-4 and TRBJ2-7, is ETGVTQSPTHLIKTRGQQVTLRCSSQSGHNTVSWYQQALGQGPQFIFQYYREEENGRGNFPPRFSGLQFPNYSSELNVNALELDDSALYLCASSLDREKQYFGPGTRLTVT.

The chain has TRBV7-2 and TRBJ2-7; 8 nucleotides line up with TRBD2. Looked up from germline, CDR1 is SGHTA and CDR2 is FQGNSA. The CDR3 runs 15 residues. V was clipped by 3 bases and J by 0 bases; unmatched bases: 4. The CDR3 spells CASSFSGKPSYEQYF. In DNA, the CDR3 is TGTGCCAGCAGCTTTAGCGGGAAACCCTCCTACGAGCAGTACTTC.

The rearrangement joins TRBV19 to TRBJ1-6; TRBD1 is a possible D gene (6 bases). Deletions cut 9 bases from V and 10 bases from J, with 16 bases between. CDR1 is LNHDA and CDR2 is SQIVND in the germline V gene (reference sequence). The CDR3 spans 13 residues. The CDR3 DNA is TGTGCCAGGGGCCGGACAGTGGGATCACCCCTCCACTTT. Translation: CARGRTVGSPLHF.

The V call is TRBV7-9, the J call TRBJ1-3; D gene ambiguous. Between the trimmed V and J ends, which lost 0 bases and 3 bases, there was a span of 12 bases. CDR3 length: 16 residues. Germline V lookup: CDR1 SEHNR, CDR2 FQNEAQ (reference sequence). In DNA, the CDR3 is TGTGCCAGCAGCTTAGCCGGGTGGCTGGGTGGAAACACCATATATTTT. This translates into CASSLAGWLGGNTIYF. The full variable domain, with the rest looked up from reference TRBV7-9 and TRBJ1-3, is DTGVSQNPRHKITKRGQNVTFRCDPISEHNRLYWYRQTLGQGPEFLTYFQNEAQLEKSRLLSDRFSAERPKGSFSTLEIQRTEQGDSAMYLCASSLAGWLGGNTIYFGEGSWLTVV.